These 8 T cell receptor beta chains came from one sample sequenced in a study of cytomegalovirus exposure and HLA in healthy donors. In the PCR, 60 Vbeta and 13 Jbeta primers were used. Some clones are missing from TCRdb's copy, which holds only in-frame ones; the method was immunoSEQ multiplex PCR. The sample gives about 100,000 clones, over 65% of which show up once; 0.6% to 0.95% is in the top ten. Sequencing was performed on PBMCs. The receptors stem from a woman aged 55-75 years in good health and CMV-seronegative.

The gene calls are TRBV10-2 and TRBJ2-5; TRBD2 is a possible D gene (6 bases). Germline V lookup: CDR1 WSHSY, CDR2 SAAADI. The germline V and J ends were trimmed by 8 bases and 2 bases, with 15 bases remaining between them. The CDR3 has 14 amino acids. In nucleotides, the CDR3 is TGCGCCAGCGGCCCCGGGGGAACGCAAGAGACCCAGTACTTC. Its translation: CASGPGGTQETQYF.

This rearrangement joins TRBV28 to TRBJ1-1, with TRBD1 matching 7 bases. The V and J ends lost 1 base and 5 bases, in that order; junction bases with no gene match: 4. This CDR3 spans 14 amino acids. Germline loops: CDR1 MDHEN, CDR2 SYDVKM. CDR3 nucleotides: TGTGCCAGCAGTTTATTTAACAGGGGAACTGAAGCTTTCTTT. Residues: CASSLFNRGTEAFF.

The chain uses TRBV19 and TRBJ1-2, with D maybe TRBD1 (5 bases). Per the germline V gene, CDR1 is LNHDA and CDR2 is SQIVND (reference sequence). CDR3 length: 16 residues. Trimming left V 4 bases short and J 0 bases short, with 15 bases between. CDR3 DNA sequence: TGTGCCAGTAGTAAGCGACAGCAAGAAGCTAACTATGGCTACACCTTC. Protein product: CASSKRQQEANYGYTF.

The CDR3 spells CAICPVGGTGELFF. In DNA form, the CDR3 reads TGTGCCATTTGTCCTGTCGGGGGCACCGGGGAGCTGTTTTTT. This rearrangement joins TRBV10-3 to TRBJ2-2; possible D gene TRBD2, 6 bases. Trimming removed 9 bases at V and 4 bases at J, with 15 bases between. CDR1 and CDR2 (germline): ENHRY, SYGVKD. This CDR3 contains 14 residues.

Written as DNA, the CDR3 is TGTGCCACCACTTACACTAGCGGTGCCTACAATGAGCAGTTCTTC. The encoded protein is CATTYTSGAYNEQFF. The rearrangement links TRBV2 to TRBJ2-1, with 8 bases lining up with TRBD2. This CDR3 comprises 15 residues. V lost 10 bases to trimming and J lost 2 bases; unmatched junction nucleotides: 10. In germline, CDR1 is SNHLY, CDR2 FYNNEI.

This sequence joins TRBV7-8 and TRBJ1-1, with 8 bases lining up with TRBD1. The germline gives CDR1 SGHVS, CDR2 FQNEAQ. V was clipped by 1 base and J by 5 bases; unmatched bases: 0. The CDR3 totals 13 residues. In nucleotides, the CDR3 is TGTGCCAGCAGCTTAGACAGGGGGACTGAAGCTTTCTTT. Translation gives CASSLDRGTEAFF.

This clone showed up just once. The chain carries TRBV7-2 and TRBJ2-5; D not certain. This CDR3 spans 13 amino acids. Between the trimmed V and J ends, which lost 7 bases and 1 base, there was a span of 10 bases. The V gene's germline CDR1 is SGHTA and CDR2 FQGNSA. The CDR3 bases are TGTGCCAGCACCACATACGCCCAAGAGACCCAGTACTTC. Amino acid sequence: CASTTYAQETQYF.

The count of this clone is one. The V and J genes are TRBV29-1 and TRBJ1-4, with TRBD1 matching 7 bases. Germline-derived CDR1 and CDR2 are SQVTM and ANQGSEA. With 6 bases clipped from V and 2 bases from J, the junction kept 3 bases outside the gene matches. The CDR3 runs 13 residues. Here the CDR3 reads CSVEQGTNEKLFF. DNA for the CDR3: TGCAGCGTAGAACAGGGGACTAATGAAAAACTGTTTTTT. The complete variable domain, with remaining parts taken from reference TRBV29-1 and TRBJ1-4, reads SAVISQKPSRDICQRGTSLTIQCQVDSQVTMMFWYRQQPGQSLTLIATANQGSEATYESGFVIDKFPISRPNLTFSTLTVSNMSPEDSSIYLCSVEQGTNEKLFFGSGTQLSVL.